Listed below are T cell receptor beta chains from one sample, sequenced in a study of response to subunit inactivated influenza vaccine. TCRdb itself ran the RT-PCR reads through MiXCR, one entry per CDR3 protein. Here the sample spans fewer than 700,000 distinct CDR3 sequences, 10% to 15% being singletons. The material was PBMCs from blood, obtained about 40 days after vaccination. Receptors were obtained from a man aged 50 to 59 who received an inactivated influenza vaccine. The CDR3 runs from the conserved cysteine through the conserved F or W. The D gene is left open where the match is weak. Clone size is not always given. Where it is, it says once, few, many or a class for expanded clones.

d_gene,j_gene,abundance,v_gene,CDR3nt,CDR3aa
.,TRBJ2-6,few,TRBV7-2,TGTGCCAGCAGCGGTGAATCTGGGGCCAACGTCCTGACTTTC,CASSGESGANVLTF
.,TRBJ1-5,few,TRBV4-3,TGCGCCAGCAGCCAAGATTGGAGCAATCAGCCCCAGCATTTT,CASSQDWSNQPQHF
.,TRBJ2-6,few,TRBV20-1,TGCAGTGCTGTTAGGTTATCCGGGGCCAACGTCCTGACTTTC,CSAVRLSGANVLTF
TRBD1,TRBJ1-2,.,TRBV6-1,TGTGCCAGCAGTGAAGCGCGGGCAGGGGGCGCCTATGGCTACACCTTC,CASSEARAGGAYGYTF
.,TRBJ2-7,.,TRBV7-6,TGTGCCAGCAGCTTACAACAGGACTACGAGCAGTACTTC,CASSLQQDYEQYF
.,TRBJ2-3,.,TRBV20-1,TGCAGTGCTAGAGGGGTAGCCACAGATACGCAGTATTTT,CSARGVATDTQYF
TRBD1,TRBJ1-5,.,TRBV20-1,TGCAGTGCCAGACAGGGGGCGAGCAATCAGCCCCAGCATTTT,CSARQGASNQPQHF
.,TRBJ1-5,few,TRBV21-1,TGTGCCAGCAGCAGACGGACAGGGGGCGGAAGCAATCAGCCCCAGCATTTT,CASSRRTGGGSNQPQHF
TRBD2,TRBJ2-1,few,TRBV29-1,TGCAGCGTTGAACATCCGCCCCGACTAGCGGGAGGCAGTATAAGGTCCTACAATGAGCAGTTCTTC,CSVEHPPRLAGGSIRSYNEQFF
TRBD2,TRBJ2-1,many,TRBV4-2,TGTGCCAGCAGCCCCGGGACTAGCAGCGATGAGCAGTTCTTC,CASSPGTSSDEQFF
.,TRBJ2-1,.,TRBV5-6,TGTGCCAGCAGCTTGGTTTGGGGCTCCTACAATGAGCAGTTCTTC,CASSLVWGSYNEQFF
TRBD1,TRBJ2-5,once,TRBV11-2,TGTGCCAGCAGCTTAGGCCGGGACAGGGCGGTTCGAGAGACCCAGTACTTC,CASSLGRDRAVRETQYF
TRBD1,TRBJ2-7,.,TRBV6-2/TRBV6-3,TGTGCCAGCAGAACCCGACAGGGGACGTACGAGCAGTACTTC,CASRTRQGTYEQYF
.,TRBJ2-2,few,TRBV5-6,TGTGCCAGCAGCTCACGGGCCTCCGGGGAGCTGTTTTTT,CASSSRASGELFF
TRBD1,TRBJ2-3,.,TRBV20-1,TGCAGTGCTAACCGACAGGGGCCGGCAGATACGCAGTATTTT,CSANRQGPADTQYF
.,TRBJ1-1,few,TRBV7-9,TGTGCCAGCAGCTTGACAGCCAGACCCGTTACGGCTTTCTTT,CASSLTARPVTAFF
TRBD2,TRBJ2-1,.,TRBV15,TGTGCCACCAGCAGAGGACTACTAGCGGGGAGGAATGAGCAGTTCTTC,CATSRGLLAGRNEQFF
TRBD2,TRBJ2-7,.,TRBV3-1,TGTGCCAGCAGCCAATTAGCGGGGGGCTCCTACGAGCAGTACTTC,CASSQLAGGSYEQYF
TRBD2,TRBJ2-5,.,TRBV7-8,TGTGCCAGCAGCTTAAAACTAGCGGGAGATCAGGGCCAAGAGACCCAGTACTTC,CASSLKLAGDQGQETQYF
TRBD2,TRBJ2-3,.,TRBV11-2,TGTGCCAGCAGCCCCACGGTAGGACTAGCGGTAAACACAGATACGCAGTATTTT,CASSPTVGLAVNTDTQYF